Listed here is a single T cell receptor (beta chain). Antigen unknown. These data originate in a study of shared clonotypes between healthy human individuals. Study-wide background: Aged 18 to 49, the donors were two women and a few men.

This CDR3 is built from 11 residues. The germline V and J ends were trimmed by 6 bases and 10 bases, with 12 bases remaining between them. The V gene's germline CDR1 is MDHEN and CDR2 SYDVKM. Study-wide results and caveats: Sampling involved blood alone; tissue repertoires likely differ. Having only a few donors restricted how much genetic and exposure-history diversity was captured.

None of the donors, who were healthy HIV-negative adults, had recently had acute infections or vaccinations. Profiled with immunoSEQ multiplex PCR; TCRdb holds only in-frame clones, not every one. The sample records some 500,000 clones, 65% to 80% being singletons. The chain combines TRBV28 with TRBJ1-1, with a weak D call TRBD1 (5 bases). Material: PBMCs. This sequence was found in a woman aged 40 to 50 in good health. Some clones in this sample may be carry-over from other donors' samples. Here the CDR3 reads CASSPDTGAFF. CDR3 nucleotide sequence: TGTGCCAGCAGCCCGGACACAGGAGCTTTCTTT.